Listed here is a single T cell receptor beta chain. Antigen: not known. Treatment noted: oral pan-JAK inhibitor, 5-10 mg twice daily. Germline CDR1 is SGHDT and CDR2 is YYEEEE. V shed 5 bases and J shed 2 bases, with 22 bases lying between them. CDR3 length: 17 residues. This specimen comes from a study of CD8+ T cells in alopecia areata. Whole-study context: Twice a day, 5 to 10 mg of oral tofacitinib was administered to treated patients.

Extracted from the samples, RNA was reverse transcribed into cDNA to serve as the sequencing template. Sequencing was performed with immunoSEQ multiplex PCR; in TCRdb, only in-frame clones are kept and a portion is missing. The data show around 170,000 clones, 51% seen once. Study-wide results and limits: In lesional scalp, particularly from alopecia totalis/universalis, clonality was higher than in normal scalp. TCR sharing was clearer in mice than between patients, perhaps partly owing to patient HLA diversity.

The TCR was taken from a human donor with alopecia areata. V is TRBV5-6 and J is TRBJ2-5; D is possibly TRBD1 or TRBD2 (6 bases each). The material sequenced was CD8+ T cells sorted from blood, taken at approximately week 51, from a patient treated with tofacitinib. The CDR3 protein is CASRARDGGLPQETQYF. CDR3 nucleotide sequence: TGTGCCAGCAGGGCCAGGGATGGGGGGCTACCGCAAGAGACCCAGTACTTC.